This T cell receptor (beta chain) originates from a study of blood T cell repertoires in COVID-19. Across the study: Samples representing acute and convalescent COVID-19 were sourced from the United States, Italy and Spain. From T cells, B-cell-depleted T cells, or PBMCs came the material, which was cDNA or gDNA.

The CDR3 runs to 16 residues. Germline loops: CDR1 SQVTM, CDR2 ANQGSEA. Between the trimmed V and J ends, which lost 1 base and 5 bases, there was a span of 20 bases. Authors' data handling: How many nucleated cells were present was estimated from reference gene primer amplification. TCRdb keeps only in-frame clones here, not all; method: immunoSEQ multiplex PCR. V and J calls and clone size are copied from that table; D and trimming were computed from the DNA. The table includes about 160,000 clones, roughly 87% detected once. The clonotype was recovered from a woman in her fifties or sixties with active or convalescent COVID-19. Sequencing was carried out using peripheral blood. The chain employs TRBV29-1 and TRBJ1-1; possibly TRBD1 for D (5 bases). CDR3 nucleotides: TGCAGCGTTGAAGGCCATACCGGGCAGGGAGGAACTGAAGCTTTCTTT. Translation: CSVEGHTGQGGTEAFF.